The text below deals with one T cell receptor beta chain. CDR3 length: 15 residues. Germline V gene lookup returns CDR1 SNHLY and CDR2 FYNNEI. V shed 9 bases and J 0 bases; nucleotides not matched to a gene: 10. The sample belongs to a study of T cell changes during pregnancy in multiple sclerosis. Method: immunoSEQ multiplex PCR; TCRdb's copy keeps in-frame clones and lacks some. This repertoire shows 100,000 or so clones, just over 90% found once; its top ten account for 1% to 1.5%. The chain has TRBV2 and TRBJ1-1; 7 nucleotides line up with TRBD1. This TCR came from a female donor with multiple sclerosis, enrolled in a pregnancy study. The specimen comprised peripheral blood, sampled in the second trimester of pregnancy. DNA for the CDR3: TGTGCCAGTCTAGAATCAGGGGGAATGAACACTGAAGCTTTCTTT. Its protein product is CASLESGGMNTEAFF.